Listed below are T cell receptor beta chains from one sample, sequenced in a study of blood T cell repertoires in COVID-19. Sequencing was performed with immunoSEQ multiplex PCR; in TCRdb, only in-frame clones are kept and a portion is missing. This sample has some 150,000 clones, with roughly 77% found just once. The sample consisted of peripheral blood. Every receptor here comes from a man between 60 and 75 years old with acute or convalescent COVID-19. The CDR3 runs from the conserved cysteine through the conserved F or W. D genes are given only for firm matches. Clone size is not always given. Where it is, it says once, few, many or a class for expanded clones.

d_call,v_call,clone_size,j_call,cdr3_aa,cdr3_nt
NA,TRBV24-1,NA,TRBJ2-7,CATSDGDPYEQYF,TGTGCCACCAGTGACGGGGATCCCTACGAGCAGTACTTC
NA,TRBV3-1/TRBV3-2,once,TRBJ1-6,CASSLATGDSPLHF,TGTGCCAGCAGCCTCGCAACGGGGGATTCACCCCTCCACTTT
TRBD1,TRBV19,NA,TRBJ1-5,CASKPGTGASQHF,TGTGCCAGTAAGCCCGGGACAGGGGCAAGCCAGCATTTT
TRBD1,TRBV6-4,NA,TRBJ1-1,CASSDPWGTENTEAFF,TGTGCCAGCAGTGACCCGTGGGGGACAGAGAACACTGAAGCTTTCTTT
TRBD2,TRBV23-1,NA,TRBJ2-1,CASSQGGQRERDNEQFF,TGCGCCAGCAGTCAAGGGGGCCAGCGGGAGCGGGACAATGAGCAGTTCTTC
TRBD2,TRBV7-3,NA,TRBJ2-3,CASSLSGGRASDTQYF,TGTGCCAGCAGCTTATCTGGCGGGAGGGCGTCGGATACGCAGTATTTT
NA,TRBV6-5,NA,TRBJ1-3,CASSYSRSSTIYF,TGTGCCAGCAGTTACTCACGGAGCTCCACCATATATTTT
TRBD1,TRBV19,NA,TRBJ2-2,CASSITGETGELFF,TGTGCCAGTAGTATCACAGGGGAGACCGGGGAGCTGTTTTTT
NA,TRBV5-1,once,TRBJ2-3,CASSPGSTDTQYF,TGCGCCAGCAGCCCGGGGTCCACAGATACGCAGTATTTT
TRBD1,TRBV28,NA,TRBJ1-3,CASSSEQGAPGNTIYF,TGTGCCAGCAGTTCCGAACAGGGGGCCCCTGGAAACACCATATATTTT
NA,TRBV6-1,NA,TRBJ1-1,CASSDYEGPNTEAFF,TGTGCCAGCAGTGATTATGAGGGTCCTAACACTGAAGCTTTCTTT
NA,TRBV19,once,TRBJ1-5,CASRPDSAKGDNQPQHF,TGTGCCAGTAGACCCGACAGCGCTAAAGGGGACAATCAGCCCCAGCATTTT
TRBD2,TRBV6-1,once,TRBJ2-1,CASSDSGLAGAEQFF,TGTGCCAGCAGTGATTCGGGACTAGCGGGAGCTGAGCAGTTCTTC
TRBD2,TRBV15,once,TRBJ2-1,CATSSHREGLDEQFF,TGTGCCACCAGCTCCCACCGGGAGGGCCTAGATGAGCAGTTCTTC
TRBD2,TRBV28,NA,TRBJ2-7,CASSIVGTSGRAGQYF,TGTGCCAGCAGTATCGTGGGGACTAGCGGGAGGGCAGGGCAGTACTTC
NA,TRBV5-1,NA,TRBJ1-4,CASSYGQYPTNEKLFF,TGCGCCAGCAGCTACGGACAGTATCCAACTAATGAAAAACTGTTTTTT
NA,TRBV5-1,NA,TRBJ2-1,CASSLFSQRKQFF,TGCGCCAGCAGCTTGTTTTCGCAGCGAAAGCAGTTCTTC
TRBD1,TRBV5-1,NA,TRBJ1-1,CASSFGTGRTEAFF,TGCGCCAGCAGCTTTGGGACAGGGAGGACTGAAGCTTTCTTT
TRBD2,TRBV19,NA,TRBJ2-2,CASRVDSGWAGELFF,TGTGCCAGTAGGGTAGATAGCGGGTGGGCCGGGGAGCTGTTTTTT
NA,TRBV30,NA,TRBJ2-5,CAWSVGGKETQYF,TGTGCCTGGAGTGTTGGCGGGAAAGAGACCCAGTACTTC
NA,TRBV11-3,NA,TRBJ2-2,CASRVGTVGELFF,TGTGCCAGCAGGGTCGGGACTGTCGGGGAGCTGTTTTTT
NA,TRBV5-1,once,TRBJ2-1,CASSSGSSYNEQFF,TGCGCCAGCTCAAGCGGTAGCTCCTACAATGAGCAGTTCTTC
TRBD2,TRBV19,once,TRBJ2-1,CASSIAAGGWDEQFF,TGTGCCAGTAGTATAGCAGCGGGGGGCTGGGATGAGCAGTTCTTC
NA,TRBV6-5,NA,TRBJ2-6,CASRFSSGANVLTF,TGTGCCAGCAGATTCAGCTCTGGGGCCAACGTCCTGACTTTC
NA,TRBV11-2,NA,TRBJ2-2,CASSSFEQGWGELFF,TGTGCCAGCAGCTCATTTGAACAGGGATGGGGGGAGCTGTTTTTT
NA,TRBV2,NA,TRBJ2-1,CASGSFNEQFF,TGTGCCAGCGGTAGCTTCAATGAGCAGTTCTTC
TRBD1,TRBV3-1/TRBV3-2,once,TRBJ1-1,CASSQGPGQGLNTEAFF,TGTGCCAGCAGCCAAGGTCCCGGACAGGGGCTGAACACTGAAGCTTTCTTT
TRBD1,TRBV7-9,NA,TRBJ2-5,CASSSGTGGWETQYF,TGTGCCAGCAGCTCAGGGACAGGGGGCTGGGAGACCCAGTACTTC
NA,TRBV21-1,once,TRBJ1-2,CASSSGHNYGYTF,TGTGCCAGCAGCTCGGGACATAACTATGGCTACACCTTC
NA,TRBV7-9,NA,TRBJ2-7,CASSHGTSGPYEQYF,TGTGCCAGCAGCCATGGGACTTCCGGCCCCTACGAGCAGTACTTC
TRBD2,TRBV2,NA,TRBJ2-3,CASSGPLAGVSDTQYF,TGTGCCAGCAGCGGCCCCCTAGCGGGAGTATCAGATACGCAGTATTTT
TRBD1,TRBV25-1,NA,TRBJ1-4,CAVPRGTVEKLFF,TGTGCCGTCCCCCGAGGGACAGTAGAAAAACTGTTTTTT
TRBD1,TRBV20-1,NA,TRBJ2-1,CSASRPGQGNNEQFF,TGCAGTGCTAGTCGGCCCGGACAGGGAAACAATGAGCAGTTCTTC
TRBD1,TRBV3-1/TRBV3-2,few,TRBJ2-3,CASSLNRGASTDTQYF,TGTGCCAGCAGCCTGAACAGGGGAGCTAGCACAGATACGCAGTATTTT
NA,TRBV12-3/TRBV12-4,NA,TRBJ1-2,CASSFWARGYTF,TGTGCCAGCAGTTTTTGGGCTCGGGGCTACACCTTC